This T cell receptor beta chain was captured in a study of cytotoxic CD8 clonotypes in ibrutinib-treated CLL. Study at large: The response samples were taken once patients had been treated for a median of about 12 months, range 6 to 36. Study-level points and caveats: Under treatment, the uncommon public clonotypes either contracted or remained stable.

Investigators sourced about 2 micrograms of genomic DNA from cryopreserved PBMCs for TCR beta libraries. The germline gives CDR1 SNHLY, CDR2 FYNNEI. The trim removed 6 bases at V and 6 bases at J, leaving 10 bases unmatched. The CDR3 runs to 14 residues. Assay used: immunoSEQ multiplex PCR; TCRdb lists only in-frame clones, some missing. The sample lists approximately 35,000 clones, around 75% seen once, with approximately 16% in the top ten. Points on this clone: The target antigen is unknown.

This TCR derives from a human donor with chronic lymphocytic leukemia. This specimen was PBMCs, taken at disease progression, from a patient treated with ibrutinib. This sequence joins TRBV2 and TRBJ1-2; 7 bases agree with TRBD1. CDR3 region: CASSPLGTEHGYTF. The CDR3 DNA is TGTGCCAGCAGCCCTTTAGGGACAGAGCATGGCTACACCTTC.